This T cell receptor beta chain was profiled in a study of T cells after yellow fever vaccination. Broader study findings: Booster sampling recovered most clones from primary vaccination (approximately 97% CD4, roughly 86% CD8).

On this clonotype itself: As yet, its antigen is unknown.

Germline-derived CDR1 and CDR2 are SEHNR and FQNEAQ (reference sequence). Trimming took off 4 bases at V and 9 bases at J, with 13 bases between the two ends. There are 14 residues in the CDR3. TCRdb fed the 5' RACE reads into MiXCR, producing one record per CDR3 protein. The sample consists of more than 300,000 distinct CDR3 sequences, 3.5% to 4.5% of them appearing once. This clonotype originated in a young man who received the YFV17D yellow fever vaccine. V usage is TRBV7-9 and J usage is TRBJ1-6; maybe TRBD1 (5 bases). Sample: PBMCs, taken 15 days after the yellow fever booster vaccination. The chain's CDR3 is CASSSTDSSSPLHF. CDR3 DNA sequence: TGTGCCAGCAGCTCCACAGACAGCAGTTCACCCCTCCACTTT.